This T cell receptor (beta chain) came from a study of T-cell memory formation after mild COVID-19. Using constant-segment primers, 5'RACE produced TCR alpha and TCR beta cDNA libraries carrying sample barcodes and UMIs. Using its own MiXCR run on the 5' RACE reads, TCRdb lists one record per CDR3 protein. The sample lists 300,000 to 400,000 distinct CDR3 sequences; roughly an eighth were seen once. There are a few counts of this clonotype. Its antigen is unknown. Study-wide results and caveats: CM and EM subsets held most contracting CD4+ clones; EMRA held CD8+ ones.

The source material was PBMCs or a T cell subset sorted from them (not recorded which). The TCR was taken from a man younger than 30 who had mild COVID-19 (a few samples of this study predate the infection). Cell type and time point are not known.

The CDR3 DNA follows: TGTGCCAGCAGCTCCGGCGTAGGACCCAGCACAGATACGCAGTATTTT. It translates to CASSSGVGPSTDTQYF. V gene TRBV7-6 combines with J gene TRBJ2-3, with D hard to call. V lost 4 bases and J 0 bases, leaving 14 bases between the germline ends. This CDR3 spans 16 amino acids. Germline CDR1 is SGHVS and CDR2 is FNYEAQ.